This TCR beta chain was captured by sequencing in a study of blood T cell repertoires in COVID-19. The authors' processing: Nucleated cell number was recorded as an estimate derived from reference gene primer amplification. Sequencing was performed with immunoSEQ multiplex PCR; in TCRdb, only in-frame clones are kept and a portion is missing. Clone size and the V and J calls come from that table; the DNA yielded D and trimming. The profile shows about 99,000 clones, 86% of them singletons. The V gene end was trimmed by 9 bases and the J gene end by 9 bases; junction bases not matched to a gene: 11. Germline CDR1 is MNHEY and CDR2 is SVGAGI. CDR3 length equals 13 residues.

The source of this sequence is a woman aged 60 to 75 in a cohort sampled during active or convalescent COVID-19. Input material: peripheral blood. The chain is built from TRBV6-5 and TRBJ2-1, with 7 bases aligning to TRBD2. For the CDR3, the DNA is TGTGCCAGTGGGGACTACACGAGCGGTGAGCAGTTCTTC. Translating it yields CASGDYTSGEQFF.